The 17 T cell receptor beta chains reported below all come from one sample, sequenced in a study of beta chain features in type 1 diabetes. The study's findings and limits: TCRB CDR3 length was moderately but significantly reduced in all four CD4+ subsets of Type 1 diabetes patients.

These receptors lack a known antigen. TCRB transcripts that were expressed got sequenced, as all of the isolated RNA had been reverse transcribed. The assay was immunoSEQ multiplex PCR, and TCRdb's table has in-frame clones only and misses some. The data hold hundreds of thousands of clones, with over 12% observed a single time. Sequenced: naive CD4+ T cells from blood. These receptors all stem from a man aged 18 to 29 with type 1 diabetes.

The chain is built from TRBV29-1 and TRBJ2-7, with 10 bases lining up with TRBD1. The CDR3 is 14 residues long. V gave up 4 bases and J gave up 2 bases; unmatched junction bases: 5. CDR1 SQVTM and CDR2 ANQGSEA come from the germline V gene. CDR3 loop: CSVVHGTGAYEQYF. DNA of the CDR3: TGCAGCGTTGTCCACGGGACAGGGGCCTACGAGCAGTACTTC.

V is TRBV18 and J is TRBJ2-7, with unresolved D. Germline CDR1 is KGHSH and CDR2 is LQKENI. Trimming shortened V by 3 bases and J by 1 base, and 13 bases separated the two germline ends. This CDR3 is 15 amino acids long. The DNA for the CDR3 is TGTGCCAGCTCACCTGGTTTAACAGCTTCCTACGAGCAGTACTTC. This gives the protein CASSPGLTASYEQYF.

The gene calls are TRBV7-2 and TRBJ2-1; 13 bases align to TRBD2. CDR1 and CDR2 (germline): SGHTA, FQGNSA. V dropped 3 bases and J dropped 5; count of bases not matched to a gene: 7. The CDR3 runs to 17 residues. CDR3 coding DNA: TGTGCCAGCAGCTTTAGTCGCGGGACTAGCGGGAACAATGAGCAGTTCTTC. Translating gives CASSFSRGTSGNNEQFF.

The chain recombines TRBV29-1 with TRBJ2-3; no reliable D call. CDR3 size: 14 residues. The germline V gene encodes CDR1 SQVTM and CDR2 ANQGSEA. V was trimmed by 8 bases and J by 4 bases, leaving 19 bases between them. CDR3 region: CSSRLSLGPDTQYF. In DNA, the CDR3 is TGCAGCTCCCGGCTCTCGCTAGGGCCAGATACGCAGTATTTT.

The chain is built from TRBV4-1 and TRBJ1-1; D not certain. From germline, CDR1 is MGHRA and CDR2 YSYEKL. There are 13 residues in the CDR3. V lost 4 bases to trimming and J lost 1 base, with 7 bases between them. The CDR3 loop is CASSPGWNTEAFF. The CDR3 region has the DNA TGCGCCAGCAGCCCGGGTTGGAACACTGAAGCTTTCTTT.

V is TRBV30 and J is TRBJ2-3; a possible D gene is TRBD1 (7 bases). With 3 bases removed from V and 8 bases from J, the gap between germline ends came to 15 bases. The CDR3 sequence is 13 residues long. Germline V gives CDR1 GTSNPN, CDR2 SVGIG (reference sequence). The CDR3 spells CAWRTSGGLTQYF. The DNA of the CDR3 is TGTGCCTGGAGGACTTCAGGGGGGCTTACGCAGTATTTT.

This clone was counted once. The chain carries TRBV7-2 and TRBJ1-2; D gene ambiguous. This CDR3 spans 12 amino acids. V was pared by 1 base and J by 10 bases, with 10 bases between. CDR1 SGHTA and CDR2 FQGNSA come from the germline V gene. The CDR3 protein is CASSLGGRDYTF. The CDR3 DNA reads TGTGCCAGCAGCTTAGGGGGTAGGGACTACACCTTC.

The chain combines TRBV7-9 with TRBJ1-5, with D maybe TRBD1 (5 bases). The germline V gene encodes CDR1 SEHNR and CDR2 FQNEAQ (reference sequence). V dropped 11 bases and J dropped 2 bases, with 10 bases sitting between them. The CDR3 extends over 12 amino acids. As DNA, the CDR3 is TGTGCCGGGGGGAAGGGCAATCAGCCCCAGCATTTT. It yields the protein CAGGKGNQPQHF.

This clone was seen a handful of times. The chain carries TRBV30 and TRBJ1-1; D perhaps matches TRBD1 (5 bases). Trimming shortened V by 6 bases and J by 5 bases, and 16 bases separated the two germline ends. From germline, CDR1 is GTSNPN and CDR2 SVGIG (reference sequence). This CDR3 is 13 amino acids long. The chain's CDR3 is CACKTVGITEAFF. The CDR3 DNA reads TGTGCCTGTAAGACAGTGGGGATTACTGAAGCTTTCTTT.

This clone occurred a few times. V and J are TRBV19 and TRBJ1-5; no definite D call. From germline, CDR1 is LNHDA and CDR2 SQIVND (reference sequence). The CDR3 is 17 residues long. Deletions cut 0 bases from V and 0 bases from J, with 12 bases between. Here the CDR3 reads CASSIDHRAPSNQPQHF. The CDR3 bases are TGTGCCAGTAGTATAGATCATCGGGCCCCTAGCAATCAGCCCCAGCATTTT.

A few counts support this clone. The CDR3 sequence: CATRETYNSPLHF. As DNA, the CDR3 is TGCGCCACGCGGGAGACCTATAATTCACCCCTCCACTTT. The chain employs TRBV10-2 and TRBJ1-6; D is uncertain. The V end lost 10 bases, the J end lost 2 bases, and 9 bases lay between the germline ends. Per the germline V gene, CDR1 is WSHSY and CDR2 is SAAADI. The CDR3 has 13 amino acids.

This clone came up once. One end of the junction does not line up with germline, which may come from a read error. V and J are TRBV7-7 and TRBJ2-7; D gene unclear. The CDR3 is 17 residues long. Per germline, CDR1 SSHAT and CDR2 FNYEAQ (reference sequence). CDR3 protein: CASSFRRLEEFTIQQYF. CDR3 in DNA: TGTGCTAGCAGCTTCCGGCGCCTAGAGGAATTTACGATCCAGCAGTACTTC.

This clone has only a few counts. The chain combines TRBV5-1 with TRBJ1-2; TRBD1 agrees at 11 bases. Germline CDR1 SGHRS, CDR2 YFSETQ. The trim removed 4 bases at V and 7 bases at J, leaving 9 bases unmatched. The CDR3 length is 15 residues. The CDR3 nucleotides are TGCGCCAGCAGCGTGGGACAGGGGGAAAGCGGTGGCTACACCTTC. As protein: CASSVGQGESGGYTF. Full variable domain (rest looked up from reference TRBV5-1 and TRBJ1-2): KAGVTQTPRYLIKTRGQQVTLSCSPISGHRSVSWYQQTPGQGLQFLFEYFSETQRNKGNFPGRFSGRQFSNSRSEMNVSTLELGDSALYLCASSVGQGESGGYTFGSGTRLTVV.

A few counts support this clone. This sequence joins TRBV7-2 and TRBJ2-3, with D maybe TRBD2 (6 bases). The CDR3 totals 14 residues. CDR1 is SGHTA, CDR2 FQGNSA, per germline. The ends were cut back, 6 bases at V and 6 bases at J, with 16 bases in the middle. The CDR3 sequence is CASSRTISRDTQYF. The CDR3 nucleotides read TGTGCCAGCAGTCGGACTATTAGTAGGGATACGCAGTATTTT. Looking up the rest from reference TRBV7-2 and TRBJ2-3 gives the full variable domain: GAGVSQSPSNKVTEKGKDVELRCDPISGHTALYWYRQSLGQGLEFLIYFQGNSAPDKSGLPSDRFSAERTGGSVSTLTIQRTQQEDSAVYLCASSRTISRDTQYFGPGTRLTVL.

This clone appeared a few times. This chain connects TRBV14 to TRBJ2-7; unclear D gene. CDR3 length equals 13 residues. Deletions cut 4 bases from V and 4 bases from J, with 11 bases between. CDR1 is SGHDN and CDR2 is FVKESK in the germline V gene. The DNA of the CDR3 is TGTGCCAGCAGCCGCAGAGACTCTTACGAGCAGTACTTC. Amino acids: CASSRRDSYEQYF.

The rearrangement uses TRBV19 and TRBJ2-5, with 8 bases aligning to TRBD2. CDR3 length equals 17 residues. Germline CDR1 is LNHDA and CDR2 is SQIVND (reference sequence). V trimming: 5 bases; J trimming: 0 bases; junction bases outside the gene matches: 11. CDR3 sequence: CASSSEGLASYQETQYF. CDR3 nucleotides: TGTGCCAGTAGTTCCGAAGGACTAGCCTCGTACCAAGAGACCCAGTACTTC.

This clone was observed a few times. This chain uses TRBV4-1 with TRBJ1-2, with TRBD1 matching 8 bases. J gave up 2 bases and V 1 base, and 3 bases lay outside the gene matches. This CDR3 is built from 15 residues. The germline V gene has CDR1 MGHRA and CDR2 YSYEKL. CDR3 coding DNA: TGCGCCAGCAGCCAAGCCCGGGACAGGAACTATGGCTACACCTTC. Translating it yields CASSQARDRNYGYTF.